The present entry profiles one TCR beta chain with its context. Its binding antigen is unknown. Base-call qualities are not available, and no considerably larger clone is one nucleotide away. TCRbeta CDR3 regions were amplified from genomic DNA by means of the immunoSEQ Assay, a bias-controlled multiplex PCR. Regarding the original processing steps: Nucleated cell counts per sample were estimated from amplification of reference gene primers within the assay. Sequence reads were collapsed and filtered to measure the absolute abundance of every unique TCRbeta CDR3 rearrangement. Productive Simpson clonality was computed per sample as the square root of Simpson's diversity index over productive rearrangements. Sourced from immuneACCESS, this table was stored by TCRdb with only in-frame sequences that have V and J called. A share of the clones is absent; for the studies checked, an unresolved V gene accounts for under half, and the remainder has no known explanation. D and trimming come from the DNA, and the V and J calls and clone size come from that table. Here the sample has almost 300,000 clones; around nine tenths occur a single time. More than 9.5% of the sample is taken by the ten largest.

At one collaborating source in Seattle, patients were enrolled during active infection and were followed longitudinally through the course of disease. The collaborating institutions used their own protocols to collect whole blood in K2EDTA tubes. For TCRbeta analysis, collaborators shipped samples as frozen whole blood, isolated PBMCs, or DNA extracted from either of those sample types. The data stem from a study of blood T cell repertoires in COVID-19 (dated by TCRdb to 2020 to 2022). With regard to the full study: Samples covering the acute and convalescent phases of COVID-19 were provided by collaborators in the United States, Italy and Spain. A de-identified subject ID, COVID-19 status, age in years and sex were almost always included in the sample metadata. The repertoires were released in a freely available public database intended as a resource for research on the immune response to SARS-CoV-2. The dataset comprised deeply sampled blood TCRbeta repertoires from subjects exposed to, actively infected with, or recovered from COVID-19. HLA class I and class II types, where available, came from metadata supplied by the sample provider rather than from assay-based typing. Samples were obtained from the ongoing ImmuneRACE study (first 160 participants) and from over a thousand subjects provided by 6 global collaborators. The material from the prospective study consisted of cDNA or gDNA derived from T cells, B-cell-depleted T cells, or PBMCs. On the study overall, not on this receptor specifically: The amount of clinical and demographic metadata varied by source and participant and was provided uncurated.

The V and J ends are trimmed by 4 bases and 2 bases, leaving 13 bases between them. Per the germline V gene, SGHDT is the CDR1 and YYEEEE is the CDR2. Including cysteine and phenylalanine, the CDR3 has 14 amino acids. The sequence is cut down to CDR3 DNA, 42 bases in frame from base 1. Sequencing was performed on peripheral blood. The origin of this receptor is a woman aged 25 to 39 with COVID-19, enrolled during active disease. The V and J genes are TRBV5-6 and TRBJ2-7, and possibly TRBD2, on 5 matching bases. CDR3 sequence: CASSGQDWTYEQYF. DNA sequence: TGTGCCAGCAGCGGTCAGGACTGGACCTACGAGCAGTACTTC. With all but the CDR3 taken from the reference TRBV5-6 and TRBJ2-7 genes, the full variable domain is: DAGVTQSPTHLIKTRGQQVTLRCSPKSGHDTVSWYQQALGQGPQFIFQYYEEEERQRGNFPDRFSGHQFPNYSSELNVNALLLGDSALYLCASSGQDWTYEQYFGPGTRLTVT.